This T cell receptor beta chain comes out of a study of Ad26.COV2.S vaccination and SARS-CoV-2 variants. Study-wide points: In TCR breadth and depth analyses, total T cell responses may have been underestimated.

Libraries were prepared by immunoSEQ multiplex PCR; TCRdb keeps only in-frame clonotypes and omits some of them. The sample includes roughly 400,000 clones, around 91% of them seen just once. In regard to this clone: As yet, its antigen is unknown.

This CDR3 comprises 17 residues. The germline V gene encodes CDR1 KGHSH and CDR2 LQKENI. The junction had 8 bases not matched to a gene; V was cut back by 5 bases and J by 1 base. Treatment given: 19 received Ad26.COV2.S at low or high dose, single or two shots; 5 received placebo; per-sample allocation not given. Samples analyzed were those drawn on day 63 after the first vaccine or placebo injection. Specimen: peripheral blood, collected in a trial of Ad26.COV2.S vaccine versus placebo. The V gene is TRBV18, the J gene TRBJ1-6; 7 bases map to TRBD1. This clonotype was sampled from a person between 18 and 59 years old who received the Ad26.COV2.S COVID-19 vaccine or a placebo. The CDR3 region has the DNA TGTGCCAGCTCAACAGACAGGGCCAGGTCCTATAATTCACCCCTCCACTTT. Protein: CASSTDRARSYNSPLHF.